The 21 T cell receptor beta chains below all came from one sample that was sequenced in a study of T cell responses to AZD1222 COVID-19 vaccine. Clones were sequenced by immunoSEQ multiplex PCR, and TCRdb holds only the in-frame ones, with some missing. The profile covers 120,000 or so clones, with 90% appearing a single time and around 7.2% taken by the ten largest. This material consisted of peripheral blood, taken on day 0 of AZD1222 vaccination. These receptors were collected from an adult in good health.

The DNA for the CDR3 is TGCGCCAGCAGCGGTTCGCAGGCGCCGAATGAGCAGTTCTTC. This gives the protein CASSGSQAPNEQFF. This chain connects TRBV10-1 to TRBJ2-1, with unresolved D. CDR3 size: 14 residues. The V end was cut by 6 bases, the J end by 7 bases, with 16 bases between. Germline V lookup: CDR1 WNHNN, CDR2 SYGVQD (reference sequence).

V and J are TRBV4-3 and TRBJ2-2; D unresolved. V was trimmed by 0 bases and J by 4 bases, leaving 9 bases between them. From germline, CDR1 is LGHNA and CDR2 YSLEER. This CDR3 spans 15 amino acids. CDR3 sequence reads: CASSQDGISTGELFF. DNA of the CDR3: TGCGCCAGCAGCCAAGACGGCATATCCACCGGGGAGCTGTTTTTT.

The chain uses TRBV3-1 (or the pseudogene TRBV3-2) and TRBJ2-1; 7 bases line up with TRBD1. This CDR3 contains 16 residues. From germline, CDR1 is LGHDT and CDR2 YNNKEL (reference sequence). The V and J ends lost 4 bases and 2 bases, in that order; junction bases with no gene match: 8. The DNA of the CDR3 is TGTGCCAGCAGCCGGGGAAGGGGACAGACCTACAATGAGCAGTTCTTC. It is translated as CASSRGRGQTYNEQFF.

V and J are TRBV10-3 and TRBJ1-4; D uncertain. Germline-derived CDR1 and CDR2 are ENHRY and SYGVKD. V was clipped by 3 bases and J by 0 bases, with 8 bases between them. The CDR3 totals 15 residues. CDR3 region: CAISDQPATNEKLFF. CDR3 nucleotide sequence: TGTGCCATCAGTGATCAGCCTGCAACTAATGAAAAACTGTTTTTT.

J is TRBJ1-6 and V is TRBV5-1, with 7 bases that match TRBD1. This CDR3 is 15 amino acids long. The ends lost 4 bases at V and 10 bases at J; junction bases unmatched: 11. The germline V gene has CDR1 SGHRS and CDR2 YFSETQ. CDR3 sequence (DNA): TGCGCCAGCAGCCCCAGGACAGGCCTGGACTCACCCCTCCACTTT. Protein product: CASSPRTGLDSPLHF.

The chain has TRBV5-1 and TRBJ2-1, with D perhaps TRBD1 or TRBD2 (6 bases each). The V end lost 8 bases, the J end lost 4 bases, and 16 bases lay between the germline ends. Germline V lookup: CDR1 SGHRS, CDR2 YFSETQ. The CDR3 covers 14 residues. In DNA form, the CDR3 reads TGCGCCAGTACACACGGAGGGGGTTACAATGAGCAGTTCTTC. This gives the protein CASTHGGGYNEQFF.

There are a few counts of this clone. J is TRBJ2-1 and V is TRBV3-1 (or the pseudogene TRBV3-2); 10 positions match TRBD2. The CDR3 spans 20 residues. Germline V lookup: CDR1 LGHDT, CDR2 YNNKEL (reference sequence). Losses at the gene ends were 0 bases for V and 4 bases for J; bases not matched to a gene: 15. The chain's CDR3 is CASSQESLAGEKWEYNEQFF. The CDR3 coding sequence is TGTGCCAGCAGCCAAGAAAGCCTAGCGGGAGAGAAATGGGAGTACAATGAGCAGTTCTTC.

V gene TRBV2 combines with J gene TRBJ1-5; the match to TRBD1 covers 8 bases. After removal of 5 bases from V and 4 bases from J, the junction contained 4 bases not matched to a gene. There are 14 residues in the CDR3. Germline assignment: CDR1 SNHLY and CDR2 FYNNEI. This CDR3 reads CASSFDRGNQPQHF. The CDR3 bases are TGTGCCAGCAGTTTCGACAGGGGAAATCAGCCCCAGCATTTT.

The chain recombines TRBV28 with TRBJ1-1; D might be TRBD1 (5 bases). This CDR3 has 14 amino acids. Trimming pared 6 bases from V and 5 bases from J, leaving 16 bases between. Per germline, CDR1 MDHEN and CDR2 SYDVKM. The CDR3 reads CASSPPQGGTEAFF. In DNA, the CDR3 is TGTGCCAGCAGCCCCCCCCAGGGCGGGACTGAAGCTTTCTTT.

V is TRBV19 and J is TRBJ2-1, with a weak D call TRBD2 (5 bases). Trimming left V 6 bases short and J 1 base short, with 16 bases between. CDR3 length: 16 residues. CDR1 and CDR2 (germline): LNHDA, SQIVND (reference sequence). CDR3 sequence (DNA): TGTGCCAGTAGAGGCCGGGTAGCGCATTCCTACAATGAGCAGTTCTTC. Its translation is CASRGRVAHSYNEQFF.

The V and J genes are TRBV7-9 and TRBJ1-5; TRBD1 is a possible D gene (5 bases). The CDR3 extends over 12 amino acids. Germline V gene sequence: CDR1 SEHNR, CDR2 FQNEAQ (reference sequence). V shed 4 bases and J shed 7 bases, with 8 bases lying between them. The CDR3, as DNA: TGTGCCAGCAGCTATGAGGGGCAGCCCCAGCATTTT. Encoded protein: CASSYEGQPQHF. Drawing the rest from reference TRBV7-9 and TRBJ1-5, the complete variable domain is DTGVSQNPRHKITKRGQNVTFRCDPISEHNRLYWYRQTLGQGPEFLTYFQNEAQLEKSRLLSDRFSAERPKGSFSTLEIQRTEQGDSAMYLCASSYEGQPQHFGDGTRLSIL.

This clone was seen more than once but under ten times. The V call is TRBV6-1, the J call TRBJ1-6, with unresolved D. Germline loops: CDR1 MNHNS, CDR2 SASEGT. This CDR3 has 11 amino acids. Trimming removed 0 bases from V and 17 bases from J, with 8 bases in between. The CDR3 reads CASSEALSFHF. The CDR3, as DNA: TGTGCCAGCAGTGAAGCGCTGAGCTTCCACTTT.

The gene calls are TRBV9 and TRBJ1-2; the D is unclear. The CDR3 runs to 10 residues. With 3 bases removed from V and 6 bases from J, the gap between germline ends came to 3 bases. CDR1 is SGDLS, CDR2 YYNGEE, per germline. CDR3 nucleotides: TGTGCCAGCAGCGGCAATGGCTACACCTTC. It encodes CASSGNGYTF.

V is TRBV7-9 and J is TRBJ1-1; no clear D. Germline CDR1 is SEHNR and CDR2 is FQNEAQ (reference sequence). V gave up 5 bases and J gave up 0 bases, with 13 bases separating them. The CDR3 extends over 15 amino acids. The CDR3 here is CASSTRVSMNTEAFF. The CDR3 region has the DNA TGTGCCAGCAGCACCCGGGTCAGCATGAACACTGAAGCTTTCTTT.

The chain has TRBV28 and TRBJ2-3; weak D call: TRBD2 (5 bases). The CDR3 is 16 amino acids. The ends were cut back, 7 bases at V and 0 bases at J, with 17 bases in the middle. Germline-derived CDR1 and CDR2 are MDHEN and SYDVKM. The CDR3 region has the DNA TGTGCCAGCACCAGAGGCTCCGGGATTAGCACAGATACGCAGTATTTT. As protein: CASTRGSGISTDTQYF. Based on the CDR3 plus reference TRBV28 and TRBJ2-3, the full variable domain is DVKVTQSSRYLVKRTGEKVFLECVQDMDHENMFWYRQDPGLGLRLIYFSYDVKMKEKGDIPEGYSVSREKKERFSLILESASTNQTSMYLCASTRGSGISTDTQYFGPGTRLTVL.

This clone was counted once. The gene calls are TRBV10-3 and TRBJ2-2, with 7 bases identical to TRBD1. Losses at the gene ends were 5 bases for V and 3 bases for J; bases not matched to a gene: 6. Germline assignment: CDR1 ENHRY and CDR2 SYGVKD. The CDR3 length is 15 residues. The CDR3 region has the DNA TGTGCCATCAGTCCCGGGACAGTTTACACCGGGGAGCTGTTTTTT. Its protein is CAISPGTVYTGELFF.

The chain couples TRBV3-1 (or the pseudogene TRBV3-2) to TRBJ2-7; D ambiguous. The germline V gene has CDR1 LGHDT and CDR2 YNNKEL (reference sequence). With 1 base removed from V and 6 bases from J, the gap between germline ends came to 4 bases. The CDR3 covers 11 residues. The CDR3 DNA follows: TGTGCCAGCAGCCAAGGATTCGAGCAGTACTTC. It codes for CASSQGFEQYF.

The V call is TRBV15, the J call TRBJ1-5; maybe TRBD1 (5 bases). This CDR3 is built from 15 residues. Germline CDR1 is LNHNV and CDR2 is YYDKDF (reference sequence). The ends were cut back, 0 bases at V and 7 bases at J, with 13 bases in the middle. The CDR3 reads CATSRDSEGKQPQHF. Here the CDR3 DNA reads TGTGCCACCAGCAGAGATAGCGAGGGGAAACAGCCCCAGCATTTT.

The chain carries TRBV6-5 and TRBJ1-3; D gene unclear. Trimming took 0 bases from V and 5 from J, leaving 8 bases between them. This CDR3 region has 14 residues. CDR1 and CDR2 (germline): MNHEY, SVGAGI. CDR3 nucleotide sequence: TGTGCCAGCAGTTACTCTAGGGAACGAAACACCATATATTTT. This sequence encodes CASSYSRERNTIYF.

The chain is built from TRBV3-1 (or the pseudogene TRBV3-2) and TRBJ2-1; weak D call: TRBD2 (5 bases). V lost 0 bases and J lost 3, with 12 bases in between. CDR3 length: 16 amino acids. The germline CDR1 and CDR2 sequences are LGHDT and YNNKEL (reference sequence). As DNA, the CDR3 is TGTGCCAGCAGCCAAGAACGGCTAGCATTCTACAATGAGCAGTTCTTC. It codes for CASSQERLAFYNEQFF.

The V call is TRBV18, the J call TRBJ2-1; TRBD2 matches at 14 bases. The CDR3 totals 24 residues. Germline V gene sequence: CDR1 KGHSH, CDR2 LQKENI. After removal of 0 bases from V and 4 bases from J, the junction contained 23 bases not matched to a gene. CDR3 bases: TGTGCCAGCTCACCACCGATTTTTCAAGTGACTAGCGGGAGGGCCTATATGGGTTACAATGAGCAGTTCTTC. Translation gives CASSPPIFQVTSGRAYMGYNEQFF.